One and the same sample provided the 22 T cell receptor beta chains below, sequenced in a study of neurological immune-mediated disorders. A single record per CDR3 protein comes from TCRdb applying MiXCR to the 5' RACE reads. The sample shows about 70,000 distinct CDR3 sequences, roughly 3.1% of them seen only once. The sequencing input was PBMCs. The source of these receptors is a woman aged 45-59 years with multiple sclerosis.

Ten or more counts support this clonotype. Because the CDR3's place on the DNA is in doubt, the DNA is left out and the CDR3 is given as listed by TCRdb. The chain employs TRBV20-1 and TRBJ1-5. The length of the CDR3 is 11 amino acids, counting both ends. Per germline, CDR1 DFQATT and CDR2 SNEGSKA (reference sequence). The chain's CDR3 is CSARDILAQHF.

Many counts were recorded for this clonotype. The chain uses TRBV5-5 and TRBJ2-1, with 9 positions matching TRBD1. With 4 bases clipped from V and 2 bases from J, the junction kept 7 bases outside the gene matches. This CDR3 region has 16 residues. The germline V gene has CDR1 SGHKS and CDR2 YYEKEE (reference sequence). The CDR3 coding sequence is TGTGCCAGCAGCCTTAAACAGGGGGCAACCTACAATGAGCAGTTCTTC. This translates into CASSLKQGATYNEQFF.

In its sample, this clonotype was seen many times. The J gene is TRBJ2-3, the V gene TRBV5-5; D is possibly TRBD1 (6 bases). The CDR3 extends over 15 amino acids. The germline V and J ends were trimmed by 1 base and 2 bases, with 11 bases remaining between them. CDR1 and CDR2 from the germline V gene are SGHKS and YYEKEE (reference sequence). CDR3 region: CASSLSGADTDTQYF. In DNA form, the CDR3 reads TGTGCCAGCAGCTTGTCAGGGGCCGACACAGATACGCAGTATTTT.

This clonotype was seen at least ten times. V is TRBV6-5 and J is TRBJ1-6, with D hard to call. Trimming stripped 0 bases from V and 9 bases from J, with 6 bases between. Germline V gene data show CDR1 as MNHEY and CDR2 as SVGAGI. CDR3 length: 13 residues. The CDR3 region is CASSYSVSSPLHF. CDR3 in DNA: TGTGCCAGCAGTTACTCTGTGAGTTCACCCCTCCACTTT.

This clonotype was recorded at least ten times. The chain combines TRBV9 with TRBJ1-2, with D uncertain. The CDR3 totals 11 residues. Trimming cost V 4 bases and J 5 bases, with 6 bases left between them. From germline, CDR1 is SGDLS and CDR2 YYNGEE. CDR3 region: CASSPQYGYTF. Written as DNA, the CDR3 is TGTGCCAGCAGCCCCCAATATGGCTACACCTTC.

This clonotype came up many times. V usage is TRBV20-1 and J usage is TRBJ1-1; possible D gene TRBD1, 6 bases. Per the germline V gene, CDR1 is DFQATT and CDR2 is SNEGSKA (reference sequence). Trimming cost V 4 bases and J 3 bases, with 9 bases left between them. The CDR3 sequence is 12 residues long. CDR3 protein: CSAKGHHTEAFF. The CDR3 coding sequence is TGCAGTGCTAAGGGACACCACACTGAAGCTTTCTTT.

This clonotype was found many times. V is TRBV6-2 or TRBV6-3 and J is TRBJ2-1, with D unresolved. The germline V gene has CDR1 MNHEY and CDR2 SVGEGT. The CDR3 is 11 residues long. V lost 0 bases to trimming and J lost 9 bases, with 3 bases between them. CDR3 residues: CASSYSGEQFF. In nucleotides, the CDR3 is TGTGCCAGCAGTTACTCGGGTGAGCAGTTCTTC.

In its sample, this clonotype was seen many times. The chain couples TRBV5-1 to TRBJ1-4; D is ambiguous. Germline CDR1 is SGHRS and CDR2 is YFSETQ. The CDR3 contains 16 residues. The ends were cut back, 4 bases at V and 1 base at J, with 14 bases in the middle. The CDR3 DNA reads TGCGCCAGCAGCCTCCGATTAAGAGGAACTAATGAAAAACTGTTTTTT. Residues: CASSLRLRGTNEKLFF.

Many counts were recorded for this clonotype. V usage is TRBV12-3 or TRBV12-4 and J usage is TRBJ2-7; possible D gene TRBD2, 5 bases. V was pared by 1 base and J by 10 bases, with 8 bases between. This CDR3 has 11 amino acids. In nucleotides, the CDR3 is TGTGCCAGCAGTTTAGGTGGGAGACAGTACGTC. It translates to CASSLGGRQYV.

This clonotype appeared many times. This rearrangement joins TRBV5-1 to TRBJ1-2, with D hard to call. Germline CDR1 SGHRS, CDR2 YFSETQ. The CDR3 extends over 15 amino acids. The V end lost 0 bases, the J end lost 4 bases, and 13 bases lay between the germline ends. The CDR3 nucleotides read TGCGCCAGCAGCTTGGATCAGGACTCGAGCTATGGCTACACCTTC. The encoded protein is CASSLDQDSSYGYTF.

In this sample, this clonotype turned up many times. The DNA of the CDR3 is TGTGCCAGCAGCCCCCGGACAGCCCCAGAAAAACTGTTTTTT. Protein: CASSPRTAPEKLFF. The V call is TRBV2, the J call TRBJ1-4, with D possibly matching TRBD1 (6 bases). This CDR3 contains 14 residues. Trimming took 6 bases from V and 8 from J, leaving 16 bases between them. The V gene's germline CDR1 is SNHLY and CDR2 FYNNEI.

This clonotype has a count of ten or more. This chain connects TRBV12-3 or TRBV12-4 to TRBJ2-1; D is unclear. V lost 1 base to trimming and J lost 0 bases, with 16 bases between them. The CDR3 is 18 amino acids. The CDR3 protein is CASSLELGTSSSYNEQFF. CDR3 bases: TGTGCCAGCAGTTTAGAGTTAGGAACTTCCTCCTCCTACAATGAGCAGTTCTTC.

This clonotype was detected many times. CDR3 protein: CASSLATQETQYF. The CDR3, as DNA: TGCGCCAGCAGCTTGGCCACTCAAGAGACCCAGTACTTC. The genes are TRBV5-1 and TRBJ2-5; D not certain. This CDR3 is 13 amino acids long. Deletions cut 0 bases from V and 2 bases from J, with 5 bases between. CDR1 and CDR2 from the germline V gene are SGHRS and YFSETQ.

This clonotype appeared many times. J is TRBJ1-4 and V is TRBV5-1; no clear D. Trimming took off 0 bases at V and 3 bases at J, with 3 bases between the two ends. The CDR3 sequence is 13 residues long. The germline gives CDR1 SGHRS, CDR2 YFSETQ. In DNA form, the CDR3 reads TGCGCCAGCAGCTTGGGACCTAATGAAAAACTGTTTTTT. Translation gives CASSLGPNEKLFF.

Ten or more counts support this clonotype. The rearrangement joins TRBV20-1 to TRBJ2-7; D gene uncertain. Trimming removed 0 bases at V and 3 bases at J, with 6 bases between. The CDR3 is made up of 12 amino acids. Germline CDR1 DFQATT, CDR2 SNEGSKA (reference sequence). Here the CDR3 DNA reads TGCAGTGCTAGAGAGAATATCTACGAGCAGTACGTC. This sequence encodes CSARENIYEQYV.

Ten or more counts support this clonotype. The rearrangement uses TRBV28 and TRBJ2-3; D may correspond to TRBD1 or TRBD2 (5 bases each). Germline CDR1 is MDHEN and CDR2 is SYDVKM. Trimming took 7 bases from V and 11 from J, leaving 16 bases between them. This CDR3 region has 12 residues. The CDR3 coding sequence is TGTGCCAGCAACGCCGGGGCCAGTATGCAGTATTTT. Protein: CASNAGASMQYF.

This clonotype was counted ten times or more. This rearrangement joins TRBV6-5 to TRBJ1-1; a possible D gene is TRBD1 (5 bases). The CDR3 has 17 residues. The V and J ends lost 5 bases and 3 bases respectively, with 22 bases between them. Germline V gene data show CDR1 as MNHEY and CDR2 as SVGAGI. CDR3 bases: TGTGCCAGCAGTCCCTCGTTTCGGGGGATCTTATACACTGAAGCTTTCTTT. This sequence encodes CASSPSFRGILYTEAFF.

The table lists this clonotype with many counts. The genes are TRBV7-9 and TRBJ2-1, with 8 bases lining up with TRBD2. With 5 bases clipped from V and 3 bases from J, the junction kept 9 bases outside the gene matches. Germline loops: CDR1 SEHNR, CDR2 FQNEAQ (reference sequence). CDR3 size: 16 residues. CDR3 amino acids: CASSPQTSGNYNEQFF. CDR3 sequence (DNA): TGTGCCAGCAGCCCCCAAACTAGCGGTAACTACAATGAGCAGTTCTTC.

This clonotype occurred many times. The chain couples TRBV6-5 to TRBJ2-3; unclear D gene. Germline V gives CDR1 MNHEY, CDR2 SVGAGI. V shed 5 bases and J shed 3 bases, with 9 bases lying between them. The CDR3 sequence is 13 residues long. CDR3 nucleotide sequence: TGTGCCAGCAGTCCGCCTGGGACAGATACGCAGTATTTT. It specifies CASSPPGTDTQYF.

This clonotype was counted at least ten times. The rearrangement joins TRBV21-1 to TRBJ2-1; TRBD2, the table's D call, lacks a check against the DNA. TRBV21-1 constitutes a pseudogene. CDR3 length: 16 residues. DNA for the CDR3: TGTGCCAGCAGCAAACGGGGTGGAGCGGGATGCAATGAGCAGTTCTTC. This gives the protein CASSKRGGAGCNEQFF.

In its sample, this clonotype was seen many times. This sequence joins TRBV20-1 and TRBJ1-6; 9 bases line up with TRBD1. Germline-derived CDR1 and CDR2 are DFQATT and SNEGSKA (reference sequence). The trim removed 5 bases at V and 9 bases at J, leaving 8 bases unmatched. The CDR3 runs 14 residues. CDR3 in DNA: TGCAGTGCTGGCCAAACAGGGGGCAGTTCACCCCTCCACTTT. Protein product: CSAGQTGGSSPLHF.

The J gene is TRBJ1-5, the V gene TRBV20-1; the D is unclear. Trimming stripped 1 base from V and 3 bases from J, with 7 bases between. CDR1 is DFQATT and CDR2 is SNEGSKA in the germline V gene (reference sequence). This CDR3 is 13 amino acids long. The CDR3 coding sequence is TGCAGTGCTAGAGTGAACGCCAATCAGCCCCAGCATTTT. Protein: CSARVNANQPQHF.